The T cell receptor (beta chain) described here comes from a study of monozygotic twins with cystic fibrosis. Sequencing used immunoSEQ multiplex PCR; TCRdb keeps in-frame clones, though not all of them. Here the sample spans around 33,000 clones, under 90% being singletons. Trimming took off 3 bases at V and 13 bases at J, with 13 bases between the two ends. Germline V gene data show CDR1 as SGHTA and CDR2 as FQGNSA. The CDR3 is 13 amino acids. This clone has only one observation. The chain combines TRBV7-2 with TRBJ1-6; D ambiguous. The sequenced sample consisted of blood. This TCR came from a girl aged 2 to 10 with cystic fibrosis. The CDR3 spells CASSLWSIDPLHF. CDR3 coding DNA: TGTGCCAGCAGCTTGTGGTCTATAGATCCCCTCCACTTT.